One sample yielded the 20 T cell receptor beta chains listed below, sequenced in a study of cytomegalovirus exposure and HLA in healthy donors. The assay was immunoSEQ multiplex PCR, and TCRdb's table has in-frame clones only and misses some. The sample carries around 130,000 clones, roughly nine tenths recorded once. What was sequenced was PBMCs. These receptors were taken from a young man in good health and CMV-seronegative.

V gene TRBV5-1 combines with J gene TRBJ2-3; D might be TRBD2 (7 bases). Germline V gene lookup returns CDR1 SGHRS and CDR2 YFSETQ. The CDR3 is made up of 16 amino acids. V was cut by 5 bases and J by 0 bases, with 16 bases left in between. The CDR3 is CASSHGGQGSTDTQYF. In DNA, the CDR3 is TGCGCCAGCAGTCACGGGGGGCAGGGAAGCACAGATACGCAGTATTTT.

The rearrangement joins TRBV6-6 to TRBJ2-5, with D perhaps matching TRBD2 (7 bases). The DNA end lines up better with TRBJ2-7; the J call may be wrong. Germline CDR1 is MNHNY and CDR2 is SVGAGI (reference sequence). The CDR3 has 14 residues. CDR3 loop: CASKLGGAANEQYF. The DNA for the CDR3 is TGTGCCAGCAAGTTAGGGGGGGCTGCCAACGAGCAGTACTTC.

This clone was observed once. This rearrangement joins TRBV29-1 to TRBJ1-1, with D perhaps TRBD1 (5 bases). This CDR3 region has 11 residues. Germline-derived CDR1 and CDR2 are SQVTM and ANQGSEA. V dropped 7 bases and J dropped 11 bases, with 17 bases sitting between them. For the CDR3, the DNA is TGCAGCGGGAAGGCCACCCGGGGGGCTTTCTTT. Translating it yields CSGKATRGAFF.

Comments on this clone: A read error may produce the germline difference seen at one junction end. The CDR3: CASSLRTGERAF. In DNA, the CDR3 is TGTGCCAGCAGCTTACGGACAGGTGAGAGGGCCTTT. This sequence joins TRBV7-8 and TRBJ1-1, with 7 bases fitting TRBD1. Per germline, CDR1 SGHVS and CDR2 FQNEAQ. The CDR3 spans 12 residues.

This sequence joins TRBV5-6 and TRBJ1-2; 7 bases are a match to TRBD1. Per germline, CDR1 SGHDT and CDR2 YYEEEE. Trimming cost V 5 bases and J 5 bases; bases outside gene matches: 15. The CDR3 extends over 16 amino acids. The CDR3 bases are TGTGCCAGCAGTTCTACAGGGGCCCCTCTTCTTTATGGCTACACCTTC. Translating it yields CASSSTGAPLLYGYTF.

V and J are TRBV28 and TRBJ1-2; D is unclear. Trimming removed 6 bases at V and 8 bases at J, with 16 bases between. Looked up from germline, CDR1 is MDHEN and CDR2 is SYDVKM. CDR3 length equals 13 residues. CDR3 sequence (DNA): TGTGCCAGCAGACACCCCCAGCGACGGGGCTACACCTTC. Translating it yields CASRHPQRRGYTF.

This sequence joins TRBV6-1 and TRBJ2-3; 11 bases fit TRBD2. The CDR3 runs 14 residues. Germline V gene data show CDR1 as MNHNS and CDR2 as SASEGT. After removal of 10 bases from V and 2 bases from J, the junction contained 5 bases not matched to a gene. CDR3 sequence reads: CATLAGGLTDTQYF. CDR3 DNA sequence: TGTGCCACTCTAGCGGGGGGTCTCACAGATACGCAGTATTTT.

The gene calls are TRBV7-2 and TRBJ1-4, with D possibly TRBD1 on 6 matching bases. V shed 2 bases and J shed 7 bases, with 14 bases lying between them. The CDR3 is made up of 15 amino acids. Germline V lookup: CDR1 SGHTA, CDR2 FQGNSA. This CDR3 is CASSLWGQRFEKLFF. CDR3 sequence (DNA): TGTGCCAGCAGCTTATGGGGACAAAGATTTGAAAAACTGTTTTTT.

V gene TRBV9 combines with J gene TRBJ1-1, with no clear D. The ends were cut back, 1 base at V and 1 base at J, with 8 bases in the middle. Germline CDR1 reads SGDLS; CDR2 reads YYNGEE. The CDR3 spans 14 residues. The CDR3: CASSVPIRNTEAFF. The CDR3 DNA reads as TGTGCCAGCAGCGTACCTATAAGGAACACTGAAGCTTTCTTT.

Here the CDR3 reads CASSPRDTTYNEQFF. For the CDR3, the DNA is TGTGCCAGCAGCCCTCGGGACACCACCTACAATGAGCAGTTCTTC. V usage is TRBV4-2 and J usage is TRBJ2-1, with D maybe TRBD1 (6 bases). This CDR3 has 15 residues. The germline gives CDR1 LGHNA, CDR2 YNFKEQ. V was pared by 4 bases and J by 2 bases, with 12 bases between.

The chain couples TRBV5-1 to TRBJ1-2, with 12 positions matching TRBD1. Looked up from germline, CDR1 is SGHRS and CDR2 is YFSETQ. With V trimmed by 8 bases and J by 3 bases, 14 bases remained unmatched. CDR3 length equals 17 residues. CDR3 nucleotide sequence: TGCGCCAGTACATATAGATCCGGGACAGGGGGCGACTATGGCTACACCTTC. Its translation is CASTYRSGTGGDYGYTF.

This clone has a handful of counts. The genes are TRBV5-1 and TRBJ2-7; D call uncertain. The V gene's germline CDR1 is SGHRS and CDR2 YFSETQ. With 0 bases removed from V and 3 bases from J, the gap between germline ends came to 10 bases. This CDR3 spans 14 amino acids. The CDR3 loop reads CASSLEADYYEQYF. In DNA, the CDR3 is TGCGCCAGCAGCTTGGAGGCGGATTACTACGAGCAGTACTTC.

The chain joins TRBV28 to TRBJ1-2, with 7 bases matching TRBD1. Germline loops: CDR1 MDHEN, CDR2 SYDVKM. The CDR3 contains 14 residues. V lost 1 base, J lost 7 bases, and 6 bases stayed unmatched. CDR3 in DNA: TGTGCCAGCAGTTTATATGCAGACAGGGTTGGCTACACCTTC. Its protein product is CASSLYADRVGYTF.

The chain uses TRBV5-6 and TRBJ2-7, with a tentative D call TRBD1 (6 bases). The germline CDR1 and CDR2 sequences are SGHDT and YYEEEE. The CDR3 has 14 amino acids. V lost 4 bases and J 4 bases, leaving 15 bases between the germline ends. This CDR3 is CASSPNGQIYEQYF. The CDR3 coding sequence is TGTGCCAGCAGCCCCAATGGACAGATATACGAGCAGTACTTC.

This chain joins TRBV9 and TRBJ2-5; D possibly corresponds to TRBD1 (6 bases). V lost 4 bases and J lost 2, with 12 bases in between. The germline V gene encodes CDR1 SGDLS and CDR2 YYNGEE. This CDR3 comprises 14 residues. For the CDR3, the DNA is TGTGCCAGCAGCCCGCGGACAGCTCAAGAGACCCAGTACTTC. The encoded protein is CASSPRTAQETQYF.

J is TRBJ2-6 and V is TRBV29-1; D gene unclear. The CDR3 has 14 amino acids. In germline, CDR1 is SQVTM, CDR2 ANQGSEA. The ends were cut back, 3 bases at V and 4 bases at J, with 10 bases in the middle. CDR3 bases: TGCAGCGTTGATGGCGGTGCAGGGGCCAACGTCCTGACTTTC. Translation gives CSVDGGAGANVLTF.

This chain joins TRBV7-8 and TRBJ2-7; TRBD1 matches 7 bases. Germline trimming cut 8 bases from V and 1 base from J; bases unmatched to any gene: 2. Germline values: CDR1 SGHVS, CDR2 FQNEAQ. CDR3 size: 12 residues. CDR3 protein: CASRDRSYEQYF. CDR3 in DNA: TGTGCCAGCCGGGACAGATCCTACGAGCAGTACTTC.

The chain is built from TRBV27 and TRBJ1-5; a weak D match, TRBD1 (6 bases). Per the germline V gene, CDR1 is MNHEY and CDR2 is SMNVEV (reference sequence). The CDR3 runs 16 residues. V gave up 6 bases and J gave up 1 base, with 16 bases separating them. The CDR3 nucleotides are TGTGCCAGCAGAAGGGCAGGACAGACCAGCAATCAGCCCCAGCATTTT. Translating gives CASRRAGQTSNQPQHF.

The chain has TRBV7-2 and TRBJ2-5, with no clear D. With 4 bases removed from V and 5 bases from J, the gap between germline ends came to 14 bases. Germline CDR1 reads SGHTA; CDR2 reads FQGNSA. The CDR3 is 14 residues long. The CDR3 nucleotides read TGTGCCAGCAGCTCGACTCGTACGGTTGAGACCCAGTACTTC. Protein product: CASSSTRTVETQYF.

The J gene is TRBJ2-5, the V gene TRBV15; tentatively, D is TRBD2 (6 bases). Trimming removed 4 bases from V and 5 bases from J, with 14 bases in between. Germline V CDR1 and CDR2: LNHNV, YYDKDF (reference sequence). The CDR3 spans 14 residues. CDR3 protein: CATSTGVVVETQYF. The CDR3 DNA is TGTGCCACCAGCACGGGGGTCGTAGTGGAGACCCAGTACTTC.